This entry lists 8 T cell receptor beta chains sequenced from one sample in a study of Tregs in tolerant kidney transplant recipients. Clones were read by immunoSEQ multiplex PCR, and TCRdb kept only the in-frame ones, dropping some. The data hold approximately 98,000 clones, with roughly 89% observed a single time. The sample was CD4+ T cells from blood, taken before the transplant. These receptors were obtained from a human donor who received a combined kidney and bone marrow transplant.

This clone was found once. A read error may account for a junction end that differs from germline. This chain links TRBV5-3 with TRBJ2-7; tentatively, D is TRBD1 (6 bases). TRBV5-3 is marked as an open reading frame, function uncertain. This CDR3 comprises 13 residues. The CDR3 DNA reads TGTGCCAGCAGCTTCCAACAGGGTCAGTGGCAGTACTTC. This encodes CASSFQQGQWQYF.

This clone was detected a few times. The rearrangement links TRBV2 to TRBJ1-4; tentatively, D is TRBD1 (5 bases). The V gene lost 3 bases and the J gene lost 4 bases, with 6 bases spanning the gap. Per germline, CDR1 SNHLY and CDR2 FYNNEI. The CDR3 length is 13 residues. The CDR3 reads CASSEQGNEKLFF. For the CDR3, the DNA is TGTGCCAGCAGTGAGCAGGGTAATGAAAAACTGTTTTTT.

The V gene is TRBV6-1, the J gene TRBJ2-7; D is unclear. Germline CDR1 is MNHNS and CDR2 is SASEGT. This CDR3 has 11 residues. V dropped 5 bases and J dropped 2 bases, with 4 bases sitting between them. The CDR3 nucleotides are TGTGCCAGCAGTCAGGCCTACGAGCAGTACTTC. Its protein is CASSQAYEQYF.

V usage is TRBV5-5 and J usage is TRBJ1-1, with D possibly being TRBD1 (5 bases). The CDR3 is 14 amino acids. Germline CDR1 is SGHKS and CDR2 is YYEKEE (reference sequence). V lost 6 bases and J 3 bases, leaving 15 bases between the germline ends. The CDR3 nucleotides read TGTGCCAGCACTCAAGGGCCGGGGGACACTGAAGCTTTCTTT. This codes for CASTQGPGDTEAFF.

The rearrangement links TRBV5-1 to TRBJ2-3; D perhaps matches TRBD2 (5 bases). This CDR3 is built from 12 residues. V shed 0 bases and J shed 6 bases, with 5 bases lying between them. Germline V gene lookup returns CDR1 SGHRS and CDR2 YFSETQ. Here the CDR3 reads CASSLGGDTQYF. Written as DNA, the CDR3 is TGCGCCAGCAGCTTGGGCGGGGATACGCAGTATTTT.

V is TRBV7-8 and J is TRBJ1-1, with 8 bases matching TRBD1. Unmatched junction bases numbered 2, after V lost 0 bases and J lost 2 bases. Germline V gene lookup returns CDR1 SGHVS and CDR2 FQNEAQ. The CDR3 is 15 residues long. CDR3 sequence reads: CASSLADRGNTEAFF. DNA for the CDR3: TGTGCCAGCAGCTTAGCCGACAGGGGCAACACTGAAGCTTTCTTT.

The chain recombines TRBV7-9 with TRBJ1-2, with 8 positions matching TRBD1. Germline assignment: CDR1 SEHNR and CDR2 FQNEAQ (reference sequence). The length of the CDR3 is 15 residues. The V gene end was trimmed by 4 bases and the J gene end by 2 bases; junction bases not matched to a gene: 6. The CDR3 region is CASSSFGQGNYGYTF. CDR3 in DNA: TGTGCCAGCAGCTCTTTCGGACAGGGCAACTATGGCTACACCTTC.

As for this clone: Other DNA sequences from this sample encode an identical CDR3 as well. The chain has TRBV5-1 and TRBJ1-4; D perhaps matches TRBD1 (5 bases). There are 13 residues in the CDR3. Germline V lookup: CDR1 SGHRS, CDR2 YFSETQ. V gave up 8 bases and J gave up 8 bases, with 16 bases separating them. The DNA of the CDR3 is TGCGCCAGTCAGAAGGGGCAGGGAGAAAAACTGTTTTTT. It encodes CASQKGQGEKLFF.